This TCR beta chain was found in a study of neurological immune-mediated disorders. General study points: The absence of shared CDR3 amino acid sequences among expanded clones across subjects suggests private repertoires in all groups. While HTLV-1-associated myelopathy showed the greatest TCR clonal expansion, multiple sclerosis showed the least, falling below healthy controls.

On this clonotype: The antigen remains undetermined.

The method for making cDNA was 5'RACE, and it used 10-nucleotide random UMIs. TCRdb processed the 5' RACE reads anew with MiXCR; each CDR3 protein has one entry. This sample carries around 83,000 distinct CDR3 sequences, approximately 14% of them seen once, and the ten largest clones take approximately 6.8%. This clonotype was sampled from a woman aged 50 to 60 in good health. The sequencing input was PBMCs.

CDR3 sequence reads: CASSKYQPQHF. CDR3 bases: TGTGCCAGCAGTAAATATCAGCCCCAGCATTTT. This chain connects TRBV12-3 or TRBV12-4 to TRBJ1-5; D unclear. This CDR3 has 11 amino acids. With 5 bases removed from V and 5 bases from J, the gap between germline ends came to 4 bases.